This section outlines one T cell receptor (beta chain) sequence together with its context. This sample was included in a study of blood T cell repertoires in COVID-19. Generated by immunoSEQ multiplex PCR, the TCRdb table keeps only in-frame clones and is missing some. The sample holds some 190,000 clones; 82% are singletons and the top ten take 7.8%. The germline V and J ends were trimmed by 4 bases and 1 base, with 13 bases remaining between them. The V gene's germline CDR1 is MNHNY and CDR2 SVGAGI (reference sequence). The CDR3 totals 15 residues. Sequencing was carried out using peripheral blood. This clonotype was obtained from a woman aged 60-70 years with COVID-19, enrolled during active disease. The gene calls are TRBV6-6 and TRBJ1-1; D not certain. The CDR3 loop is CASSWRRGRNTEAFF. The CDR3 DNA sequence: TGTGCCAGCAGTTGGAGACGGGGAAGGAACACTGAAGCTTTCTTT.